The 13 T cell receptor beta chains presented below share a single source sample, sequenced in a study of blood T cell repertoires in COVID-19. Some clones are missing from TCRdb's copy, which holds only in-frame ones; the method was immunoSEQ multiplex PCR. Of approximately 300,000 clones in the sample, approximately 85% were seen once. What was sequenced was PBMCs or T cells enriched from blood (not recorded which). These receptor sequences come from a woman aged 30 to 39 who had recovered from COVID-19.

This chain connects TRBV5-4 to TRBJ2-7; 9 nucleotides agree with TRBD1. V trimming: 4 bases; J trimming: 3 bases; junction bases outside the gene matches: 8. Germline V gene data show CDR1 as SGHNT and CDR2 as YYREEE (reference sequence). There are 15 residues in the CDR3. The CDR3 sequence: CASSQTGGRIYEQYF. In DNA, the CDR3 is TGTGCCAGCAGCCAGACAGGGGGAAGGATCTACGAGCAGTACTTC.

The rearrangement uses TRBV28 and TRBJ2-2; no reliable D call. Germline lookup yields CDR1 MDHEN and CDR2 SYDVKM. The length of the CDR3 is 15 residues. V gave up 6 bases and J gave up 0 bases, with 11 bases separating them. The CDR3 region has the DNA TGTGCCAGCAGGTCCCCCTTAGCGAACACCGGGGAGCTGTTTTTT. This translates into CASRSPLANTGELFF.

This clone was seen just once. The rearrangement joins TRBV13 to TRBJ1-2; D is uncertain. CDR1 and CDR2 (germline): PRHDT, FYEKMQ (reference sequence). The CDR3 runs to 13 residues. The V gene lost 3 bases and the J gene lost 4 bases, with 9 bases spanning the gap. The CDR3, as DNA: TGTGCCAGCAGCTTGCGCTCACCCTATGGCTACACCTTC. Residues: CASSLRSPYGYTF.

The CDR3 nucleotides are TGCAGCGTTGAAGAGCCGGGCACTGAAGCTTTCTTT. It codes for CSVEEPGTEAFF. The gene calls are TRBV29-1 and TRBJ1-1; no definite D call. The V end lost 0 bases, the J end lost 4 bases, and 6 bases lay between the germline ends. Looked up from germline, CDR1 is SQVTM and CDR2 is ANQGSEA. The CDR3 length is 12 residues.

The gene calls are TRBV15 and TRBJ2-4; TRBD1 matches at 7 bases. This CDR3 is 13 amino acids long. CDR1 LNHNV and CDR2 YYDKDF come from the germline V gene (reference sequence). With 9 bases clipped from V and 4 bases from J, the junction kept 6 bases outside the gene matches. CDR3 sequence reads: CATADRTKNIQYF. The CDR3 DNA reads TGTGCCACTGCGGACAGGACTAAAAACATTCAGTACTTC.

The genes are TRBV7-3 and TRBJ2-1; 7 positions agree with TRBD2. The V gene end was trimmed by 2 bases and the J gene end by 5 bases; junction bases not matched to a gene: 6. CDR3 size: 15 residues. CDR1 is SGHTA, CDR2 FQGTGA, per germline. The CDR3 sequence is CASSLGPSGHNEQFF. The CDR3 nucleotides are TGTGCCAGCAGCTTAGGGCCTAGCGGTCACAATGAGCAGTTCTTC.

V gene TRBV5-1 combines with J gene TRBJ1-1; no reliable D call. Trimming took 2 bases from V and 4 from J, leaving 18 bases between them. The V gene's germline CDR1 is SGHRS and CDR2 YFSETQ. The CDR3 consists of 16 residues. The CDR3 protein is CASSFYSGSSSTEAFF. For the CDR3, the DNA is TGCGCCAGCAGCTTCTATTCCGGGTCTTCTTCCACTGAAGCTTTCTTT.

This chain links TRBV18 with TRBJ1-5; D perhaps matches TRBD1 (5 bases). The CDR3 loop spans 13 amino acids. Deletions cut 3 bases from V and 9 bases from J, with 12 bases between. Per germline, CDR1 KGHSH and CDR2 LQKENI. The CDR3 region has the DNA TGTGCCAGCTCACCGATTGAAAGGGGGCCCCAGCATTTT. It yields the protein CASSPIERGPQHF.

The J gene is TRBJ2-7, the V gene TRBV5-6; TRBD1 is a possible D gene (5 bases). The CDR3 contains 14 residues. V lost 4 bases to trimming and J lost 0 bases, with 11 bases between them. Looked up from germline, CDR1 is SGHDT and CDR2 is YYEEEE. The chain's CDR3 is CASSLQGYSYEQYF. The CDR3 DNA reads TGTGCCAGCAGCCTCCAGGGTTACTCCTACGAGCAGTACTTC.

J is TRBJ2-7 and V is TRBV27; TRBD1 matches at 9 bases. The CDR3 spans 13 residues. Germline assignment: CDR1 MNHEY and CDR2 SMNVEV (reference sequence). V shed 5 bases, J shed 11 bases, and the junction held 10 bases outside the gene matches. CDR3 DNA: TGTGCCAGCAGTCGGACAGGGGCCCGAGAAGAGTACTTC. It encodes CASSRTGAREEYF.

This clone appeared a few times. The chain links TRBV6-1 to TRBJ1-2, with D possibly matching TRBD1 (5 bases). V lost 1 base and J lost 6, with 12 bases in between. This CDR3 has 14 residues. Per germline, CDR1 MNHNS and CDR2 SASEGT. CDR3 protein: CASSEGAGPDGYTF. CDR3 in DNA: TGTGCCAGCAGTGAAGGCGCAGGGCCCGATGGCTACACCTTC.

This clone was detected only once. The CDR3 loop reads CASSDPKRLTSGSREQFF. For the CDR3, the DNA is TGTGCCAGCAGCGACCCGAAGCGGCTTACTAGCGGGAGCCGTGAGCAGTTCTTC. V gene TRBV9 combines with J gene TRBJ2-1; 11 bases line up with TRBD2. Looked up from germline, CDR1 is SGDLS and CDR2 is YYNGEE. V shed 3 bases, J shed 9 bases, and the junction held 17 bases outside the gene matches. The CDR3 runs to 18 residues. Based on the CDR3 plus reference TRBV9 and TRBJ2-1, the full variable domain is DSGVTQTPKHLITATGQRVTLRCSPRSGDLSVYWYQQSLDQGLQFLIQYYNGEERAKGNILERFSAQQFPDLHSELNLSSLELGDSALYFCASSDPKRLTSGSREQFFGPGTRLTVL.

The chain employs TRBV2 and TRBJ1-2; D might be TRBD1 (6 bases). V lost 1 base to trimming and J lost 4 bases, with 7 bases between them. The CDR3 consists of 13 residues. Germline CDR1 and CDR2: SNHLY and FYNNEI. CDR3 nucleotide sequence: TGTGCCAGCAGTGAAGGGACAGTCTATGGCTACACCTTC. This codes for CASSEGTVYGYTF.